This is a list of T cell receptor beta chains from one sample in a study of T cells in Graves' hyperthyroidism and ophthalmopathy. A single record per CDR3 protein comes from TCRdb applying MiXCR to the multiplex PCR reads. The table shows about half a million distinct CDR3 sequences, with less than 25% occurring only once. Sequencing was carried out using blood. These receptor sequences come from a man younger than 30 with Graves' hyperthyroidism. Each CDR3 is given with its conserved first and last residue. D genes are given only for firm matches. A row's size may be missing; if present it is once, few, many or a size class.

TRBV20-1	.	TRBD2	TRBJ2-7	CSAHPSGSYEQYF	TGCAGTGCACACCCCAGCGGGAGTTACGAGCAGTACTTC
TRBV28	few	.	TRBJ1-1	CASQDTLWVGAFF	TGTGCCAGCCAGGATACGTTGTGGGTAGGAGCTTTCTTT
TRBV6-5	many	.	TRBJ2-6	CASSSGKTGANVLTF	TGTGCCAGCAGTTCAGGGAAGACGGGGGCCAACGTCCTGACTTTC
TRBV12-3/TRBV12-4	many	TRBD1	TRBJ1-1	CASRNHRGTEAFF	TGTGCCAGCAGGAACCACAGGGGGACTGAAGCTTTCTTT
TRBV2	many	.	TRBJ1-3	CASSDQAPSSGNTIYF	TGTGCCAGCAGTGACCAAGCACCGAGCTCTGGAAACACCATATATTTT
TRBV7-8	many	.	TRBJ1-1	CASSLEGITGTEAFF	TGTGCCAGCAGCTTAGAGGGAATAACCGGCACTGAAGCTTTCTTT
TRBV27	many	.	TRBJ1-1	CASSLGDWGKEAFF	TGTGCCAGCAGTTTAGGTGATTGGGGGAAGGAAGCTTTCTTT
TRBV28	many	.	TRBJ2-7	CASSLDWSQGYEQYF	TGTGCCAGCAGTTTAGACTGGTCCCAGGGTTACGAGCAGTACTTC
TRBV5-1	many	.	TRBJ1-1	CASSSWPGTNTEAFF	TGCGCCAGCAGCTCTTGGCCAGGGACGAACACTGAAGCTTTCTTT
TRBV6-5	few	.	TRBJ2-5	CASSYGVMGTQYF	TGTGCCAGCAGTTACGGGGTGATGGGGACCCAGTACTTC
TRBV12-3/TRBV12-4	.	TRBD1	TRBJ1-5	CASSFNTGASNQPQHF	TGTGCCAGCAGCTTTAATACAGGGGCGAGCAATCAGCCCCAGCATTTT
TRBV6-1	many	.	TRBJ2-5	CASSTEAGETQYF	TGTGCCAGCAGTACAGAGGCGGGAGAGACCCAGTACTTC
TRBV6-1	.	.	TRBJ1-1	CASSPHYRENTEAFF	TGTGCCAGCAGTCCCCATTACAGAGAGAACACTGAAGCTTTCTTT
TRBV11-1	.	TRBD1	TRBJ1-2	CASSPPILTGALYGYTF	TGTGCCAGCAGCCCACCAATACTGACAGGGGCCCTCTATGGCTACACCTTC